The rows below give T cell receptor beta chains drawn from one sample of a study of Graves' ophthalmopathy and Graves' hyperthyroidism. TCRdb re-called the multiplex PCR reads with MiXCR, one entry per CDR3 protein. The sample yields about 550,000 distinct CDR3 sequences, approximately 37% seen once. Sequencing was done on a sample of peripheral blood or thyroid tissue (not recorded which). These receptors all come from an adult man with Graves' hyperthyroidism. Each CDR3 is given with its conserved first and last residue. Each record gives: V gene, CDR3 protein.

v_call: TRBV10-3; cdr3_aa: CAISERTAGMDGYTF
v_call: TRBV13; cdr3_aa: CASSQGQGIYYGYTF
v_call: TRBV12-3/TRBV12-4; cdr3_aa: CASSLQGRNSPLHF
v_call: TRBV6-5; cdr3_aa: CASRPGTGGAAGELFF
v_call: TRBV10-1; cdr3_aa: CASSESGTGELFF
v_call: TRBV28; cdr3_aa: CASSGTHVDWENF
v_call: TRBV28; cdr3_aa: CASSFDLQSTGELFF
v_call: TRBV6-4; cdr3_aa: CASSPGTGGIETQYF
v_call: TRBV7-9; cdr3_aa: CASSLMSFVLNYGYTF
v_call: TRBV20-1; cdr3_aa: CSARRAETGNTF
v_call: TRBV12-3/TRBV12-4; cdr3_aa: CASSFSGRVDQPQHF
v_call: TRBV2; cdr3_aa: CASGQGPLQPQHF
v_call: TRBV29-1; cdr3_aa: CSVLGTGGGYEQYF
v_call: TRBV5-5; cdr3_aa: CASSSRVSSYEQYF
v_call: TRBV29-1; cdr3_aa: CSVETGEGYTF
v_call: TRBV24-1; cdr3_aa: CATSDSDRAYEQYF
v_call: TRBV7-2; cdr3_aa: CASSGRQLADTQYF
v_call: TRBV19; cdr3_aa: CASSILGLTDTQYF